The 11 T cell receptor beta chains below were found in one sample sequenced in a study of T cell changes during pregnancy in multiple sclerosis. Assay: immunoSEQ multiplex PCR; the TCRdb copy retains only in-frame clones and omits some. The sample has 55,000 to 65,000 clones, 93% seen once; the top ten hold less than 3.5%. The specimen comprised CD8+ T cells from peripheral blood mononuclear cells, sampled in the third trimester of pregnancy. These receptors originate from a female donor with multiple sclerosis, enrolled in a pregnancy study.

This clone came up once. V and J are TRBV28 and TRBJ2-7, with D perhaps matching TRBD1 (5 bases). V was cut by 3 bases and J by 0 bases, with 9 bases left in between. Germline CDR1 and CDR2: MDHEN and SYDVKM. CDR3 length: 14 amino acids. CDR3 bases: TGTGCCAGCAGTTTGCAGGGAAGCTCCTACGAGCAGTACTTC. This gives the protein CASSLQGSSYEQYF.

The rearrangement joins TRBV19 to TRBJ2-2, with D perhaps matching TRBD2 (6 bases). Trimming cost V 3 bases and J 5 bases, with 16 bases left between them. This CDR3 is built from 16 residues. Per the germline V gene, CDR1 is LNHDA and CDR2 is SQIVND (reference sequence). In DNA, the CDR3 is TGTGCCAGTAGTATGTCGGCGGGATCAGTGACCGGGGAGCTGTTTTTT. The encoded protein is CASSMSAGSVTGELFF.

The J gene is TRBJ2-2, the V gene TRBV2; possibly TRBD1 for D (5 bases). This CDR3 spans 14 amino acids. V lost 4 bases to trimming and J lost 6 bases, with 12 bases between them. The germline V gene encodes CDR1 SNHLY and CDR2 FYNNEI. The CDR3 coding sequence is TGTGCCAGCAGTGTTGGCCAGGGCGCCGGGGAGCTGTTTTTT. Amino acids: CASSVGQGAGELFF.

The V call is TRBV19, the J call TRBJ2-1, with D maybe TRBD2 (6 bases). V lost 4 bases, J lost 0 bases, and 10 bases lay in between. This CDR3 region has 15 residues. Germline V gene lookup returns CDR1 LNHDA and CDR2 SQIVND (reference sequence). The CDR3 protein is CASSNRGSSYNEQFF. Written as DNA, the CDR3 is TGTGCCAGTAGTAATCGGGGGAGCTCCTACAATGAGCAGTTCTTC.

The chain employs TRBV2 and TRBJ1-5; the D gene is possibly TRBD1 (5 bases). The germline V gene encodes CDR1 SNHLY and CDR2 FYNNEI. Trimming removed 2 bases at V and 2 bases at J, with 7 bases between. The CDR3 is made up of 14 amino acids. The CDR3 coding sequence is TGTGCCAGCAGTGAAACGGGGGGCAATCAGCCCCAGCATTTT. This translates into CASSETGGNQPQHF.

The chain is built from TRBV4-3 and TRBJ2-7, with TRBD2 matching over 8 bases. Germline trimming cut 4 bases from V and 4 bases from J; bases unmatched to any gene: 12. Germline V gives CDR1 LGHNA, CDR2 YSLEER. The CDR3 contains 16 residues. This chain's CDR3 is CASSREAGEVRYEQYF. CDR3 coding DNA: TGCGCCAGCAGCCGCGAAGCGGGAGAGGTTAGGTACGAGCAGTACTTC.

The chain links TRBV5-1 to TRBJ1-1; possibly TRBD1 for D (6 bases). This CDR3 is 15 amino acids long. The germline V and J ends were trimmed by 3 bases and 1 base, with 13 bases remaining between them. Germline CDR1 is SGHRS and CDR2 is YFSETQ. CDR3 DNA sequence: TGCGCCAGCAGCTCCTACCCGGGACAGAACACTGAAGCTTTCTTT. Its translation is CASSSYPGQNTEAFF.

V usage is TRBV10-3 and J usage is TRBJ1-2; TRBD1 is a possible D gene (5 bases). V shed 0 bases and J shed 3 bases, with 14 bases lying between them. This CDR3 comprises 16 residues. Germline CDR1 is ENHRY and CDR2 is SYGVKD. In DNA form, the CDR3 reads TGTGCCATCAGTGAGTCGAAAGGGGCCGTGGACTATGGCTACACCTTC. Residues: CAISESKGAVDYGYTF.

The chain links TRBV4-3 to TRBJ2-7; 10 nucleotides match TRBD2. The CDR3 is made up of 17 amino acids. Trimming took 1 base from V and 4 from J; bases not matched to a gene: 10. Germline V gene lookup returns CDR1 LGHNA and CDR2 YSLEER. The CDR3 nucleotides are TGCGCCAGCAGCCAAGGCACTAGCGGGGTTCGGGGGTACGAGCAGTACTTC. Amino acids: CASSQGTSGVRGYEQYF.

The chain is built from TRBV6-4 and TRBJ2-7, with D maybe TRBD1 (6 bases). The V and J ends lost 8 bases and 0 bases respectively, with 11 bases between them. Germline V gene lookup returns CDR1 MRHNA and CDR2 SNTAGT. CDR3 size: 13 residues. DNA for the CDR3: TGTGCCAGCCCCAGGGGTAGCTCCTACGAGCAGTACTTC. The encoded protein is CASPRGSSYEQYF.

The chain is built from TRBV30 and TRBJ2-7; no clear D gene. From germline, CDR1 is GTSNPN and CDR2 SVGIG (reference sequence). The CDR3 sequence is 13 residues long. Trimming shortened V by 3 bases and J by 1 base, and 10 bases separated the two germline ends. The DNA of the CDR3 is TGTGCCTGGAGCCCCGGCGGATCCTACGAGCAGTACTTC. Amino acid sequence: CAWSPGGSYEQYF.